There are a few counts of the clone carrying this T cell receptor (beta chain). Its cognate antigen is unknown. One entry per CDR3 protein, called by TCRdb with MiXCR from the RT-PCR reads. The sample holds roughly 630,000 distinct CDR3 sequences; roughly 15% are singletons and the top ten take about 7.4%. This CDR3 contains 16 residues. The V end lost 2 bases, the J end lost 9 bases, and 19 bases lay between the germline ends. The germline CDR1 and CDR2 sequences are KGHDR and SFDVKD. These data come from a study of response to subunit inactivated influenza vaccine. Notes on the study in general: Authors suggested that a seasonal influenza vaccination recruits few new T cells each time.

J is TRBJ2-1 and V is TRBV24-1; D might be TRBD2 (6 bases). This TCR derives from a man aged 50 to 59 who received an inactivated influenza vaccine. Specimen: PBMCs from blood, collected about 14 days before vaccination. The CDR3 DNA is TGTGCCACCAGTGATTCCCCACACGGGAGCGTCCCTGAGCAGTTCTTC. The encoded protein is CATSDSPHGSVPEQFF.